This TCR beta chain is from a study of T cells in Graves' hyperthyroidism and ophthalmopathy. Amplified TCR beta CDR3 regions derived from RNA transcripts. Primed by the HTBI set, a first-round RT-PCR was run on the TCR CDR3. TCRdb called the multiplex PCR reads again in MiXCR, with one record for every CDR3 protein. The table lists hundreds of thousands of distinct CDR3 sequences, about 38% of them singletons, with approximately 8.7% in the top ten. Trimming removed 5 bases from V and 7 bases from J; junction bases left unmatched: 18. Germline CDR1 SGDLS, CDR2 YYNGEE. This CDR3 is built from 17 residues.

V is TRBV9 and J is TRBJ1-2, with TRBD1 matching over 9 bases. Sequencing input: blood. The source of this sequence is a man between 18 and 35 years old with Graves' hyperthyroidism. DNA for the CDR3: TGTGCCAGCAGATCATCACCGGGACAGGGATCTTATACTGGCTACACCTTC. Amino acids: CASRSSPGQGSYTGYTF.